This passage covers 25 T cell receptor beta chains from one sample sequenced in a study of T cell changes during pregnancy in multiple sclerosis. The assay was immunoSEQ multiplex PCR, and TCRdb's table has in-frame clones only and misses some. The repertoire holds approximately 48,000 clones, roughly 92% seen once, with roughly 0.4% in the top ten. The material sequenced was CD4+ T cells from peripheral blood mononuclear cells, taken after pregnancy. The receptors were sampled from a female donor with multiple sclerosis, enrolled in a pregnancy study.

V and J are TRBV5-4 and TRBJ1-2; weak D call: TRBD1 (5 bases). CDR1 and CDR2 (germline): SGHNT, YYREEE (reference sequence). This CDR3 region has 14 residues. The V end was cut by 0 bases, the J end by 2 bases, with 8 bases between. CDR3 sequence: CASSLARVNYGYTF. Here the CDR3 DNA reads TGTGCCAGCAGCTTGGCCAGGGTGAACTATGGCTACACCTTC.

The chain joins TRBV5-4 to TRBJ1-3, with 10 bases aligning to TRBD1. Germline CDR1 and CDR2: SGHNT and YYREEE (reference sequence). After removal of 4 bases from V and 0 bases from J, the junction contained 1 base not matched to a gene. The CDR3 totals 15 residues. This CDR3 reads CASSRDRGSGNTIYF. CDR3 nucleotides: TGTGCCAGCAGCCGGGACAGGGGCTCTGGAAACACCATATATTTT. Complete variable domain (other parts from reference TRBV5-4 and TRBJ1-3): ETGVTQSPTHLIKTRGQQVTLRCSSQSGHNTVSWYQQALGQGPQFIFQYYREEENGRGNFPPRFSGLQFPNYSSELNVNALELDDSALYLCASSRDRGSGNTIYFGEGSWLTVV.

This clone showed up just once. V usage is TRBV5-6 and J usage is TRBJ2-5, with D unclear. Germline V lookup: CDR1 SGHDT, CDR2 YYEEEE. The germline V and J ends were trimmed by 0 bases and 1 base, with 16 bases remaining between them. The CDR3 covers 17 residues. The CDR3 loop reads CASSLAVQVLVQETQYF. DNA for the CDR3: TGTGCCAGCAGCTTGGCCGTCCAGGTTCTCGTCCAAGAGACCCAGTACTTC.

The rearrangement joins TRBV5-1 to TRBJ2-7; 8 bases are a match to TRBD1. Per germline, CDR1 SGHRS and CDR2 YFSETQ. Unmatched junction bases numbered 6, after V lost 5 bases and J lost 2 bases. This CDR3 has 14 residues. This chain's CDR3 is CASRGQVSAYEQYF. For the CDR3, the DNA is TGCGCCAGCAGGGGACAGGTGAGCGCCTACGAGCAGTACTTC.

This chain uses TRBV11-2 with TRBJ2-1, with 8 bases lining up with TRBD2. J gave up 9 bases and V 2 bases, and 9 bases lay outside the gene matches. The CDR3 is 15 amino acids. Germline lookup yields CDR1 SGHAT and CDR2 FQNNGV. This CDR3 is CASSLTSGRGGEQFF. The DNA of the CDR3 is TGTGCCAGCAGCTTAACCAGCGGGAGAGGTGGTGAGCAGTTCTTC.

The chain joins TRBV6-1 to TRBJ1-3; unclear D gene. Germline CDR1 reads MNHNS; CDR2 reads SASEGT. This CDR3 contains 14 residues. Trimming cost V 8 bases and J 3 bases, with 14 bases left between them. CDR3 in amino acids: CASGGMADGNTIYF. CDR3 coding DNA: TGTGCCAGCGGTGGCATGGCGGATGGAAACACCATATATTTT.

The CDR3 loop reads CASSPGTSNEQFF. CDR3 DNA: TGTGCCAGCAGCCCCGGGACTAGCAATGAGCAGTTCTTC. The chain links TRBV6-4 to TRBJ2-1; the match to TRBD2 covers 8 bases. V shed 6 bases, J shed 6 bases, and the junction held 4 bases outside the gene matches. The CDR3 covers 13 residues. CDR1 MRHNA and CDR2 SNTAGT come from the germline V gene.

This chain joins TRBV28 and TRBJ2-5; 7 nucleotides align to TRBD1. From germline, CDR1 is MDHEN and CDR2 SYDVKM. With V trimmed by 0 bases and J by 1 base, 8 bases remained unmatched. This CDR3 has 17 amino acids. CDR3 nucleotides: TGTGCCAGCAGTTTATGGGGGACGACAGGGCCCCAAGAGACCCAGTACTTC. Translated, it gives CASSLWGTTGPQETQYF. The whole variable domain, filled in from reference TRBV28 and TRBJ2-5, reads DVKVTQSSRYLVKRTGEKVFLECVQDMDHENMFWYRQDPGLGLRLIYFSYDVKMKEKGDIPEGYSVSREKKERFSLILESASTNQTSMYLCASSLWGTTGPQETQYFGPGTRLLVL.

The chain combines TRBV2 with TRBJ2-2; 8 positions match TRBD2. J gave up 6 bases and V 4 bases, and 4 bases lay outside the gene matches. CDR3 length: 14 residues. Germline V lookup: CDR1 SNHLY, CDR2 FYNNEI. CDR3 nucleotides: TGTGCCAGCAGTGCGGGAGGGTTCCCCGGGGAGCTGTTTTTT. This encodes CASSAGGFPGELFF.

The rearrangement links TRBV6-1 to TRBJ1-5, with a possible D match to TRBD1 (5 bases). The germline CDR1 and CDR2 sequences are MNHNS and SASEGT. CDR3 length: 14 amino acids. Trimming removed 2 bases from V and 7 bases from J, with 12 bases in between. CDR3 bases: TGTGCCAGCAGTGAACACAGGAGCCGACAGCCCCAGCATTTT. Translating it yields CASSEHRSRQPQHF.

The chain recombines TRBV25-1 with TRBJ1-2; D is ambiguous. The CDR3 totals 11 residues. Germline CDR1 and CDR2: MGHDK and SYGVNS. V shed 6 bases and J shed 9 bases, with 11 bases lying between them. CDR3 protein: CASRDRGSYTF. CDR3 in DNA: TGTGCCAGCAGAGACCGAGGGAGCTACACCTTC.

The V and J genes are TRBV4-1 and TRBJ1-2; TRBD1 is a possible D gene (5 bases). CDR1 and CDR2 (germline): MGHRA, YSYEKL. Trimming left V 2 bases short and J 3 bases short, with 13 bases between. The CDR3 runs to 15 residues. The CDR3 nucleotides are TGCGCCAGCAGCCAATTACAGGTGGTTTACTATGGCTACACCTTC. It codes for CASSQLQVVYYGYTF.

V usage is TRBV19 and J usage is TRBJ1-5; TRBD1 matches at 7 bases. CDR3 length equals 16 residues. J gave up 4 bases and V 5 bases, and 11 bases lay outside the gene matches. Germline values: CDR1 LNHDA, CDR2 SQIVND (reference sequence). CDR3 DNA: TGTGCCAGTAGTTCGCATCGACAGGGCTCGAATCAGCCCCAGCATTTT. It encodes CASSSHRQGSNQPQHF.

The CDR3 coding sequence is TGTGCCAGCAGTTTGCCGGACTATGGCTACACCTTC. This gives the protein CASSLPDYGYTF. This rearrangement joins TRBV28 to TRBJ1-2; no clear D. The CDR3 has 12 residues. V was shortened by 3 bases and J by 3 bases, with 5 bases between the two germline ends. From germline, CDR1 is MDHEN and CDR2 SYDVKM.

A note on this clone: At the DNA level, this CDR3 is encoded by other sequences in the same sample as well. The chain combines TRBV14 with TRBJ1-4; D uncertain. Between the trimmed V and J ends, which lost 4 bases and 1 base, there was a span of 4 bases. The germline V gene has CDR1 SGHDN and CDR2 FVKESK. The CDR3 is 13 amino acids. This chain's CDR3 is CASSRGTNEKLFF. The CDR3 DNA is TGTGCCAGCAGCCGCGGAACTAATGAAAAACTGTTTTTT.

This chain uses TRBV5-4 with TRBJ2-7, with TRBD2 matching over 13 bases. The germline V gene encodes CDR1 SGHNT and CDR2 YYREEE (reference sequence). Trimming at V came to 1 base and at J to 4 bases, leaving 2 bases not matched to a gene. The CDR3 runs to 15 residues. CDR3: CASSLQGLAGYEQYF. For the CDR3, the DNA is TGTGCCAGCAGCTTGCAGGGACTAGCGGGGTACGAGCAGTACTTC.

This chain connects TRBV6-1 to TRBJ2-2; a possible D gene is TRBD1 (6 bases). CDR3 length: 15 amino acids. Germline V CDR1 and CDR2: MNHNS, SASEGT. With 5 bases removed from V and 3 bases from J, the gap between germline ends came to 13 bases. DNA for the CDR3: TGTGCCAGCAGTTTGCAGGGGAAGTACACCGGGGAGCTGTTTTTT. It specifies CASSLQGKYTGELFF.

V and J are TRBV6-1 and TRBJ1-1; 9 positions agree with TRBD1. The J segment lost 1 base and the V segment lost 6 bases, leaving 3 bases of the junction unmatched. Germline values: CDR1 MNHNS, CDR2 SASEGT. The CDR3 is 14 residues long. CDR3 amino acids: CASREQGANTEAFF. The CDR3 nucleotides read TGTGCCAGCAGAGAACAGGGGGCGAACACTGAAGCTTTCTTT.

The chain recombines TRBV6-5 with TRBJ2-3, with 11 nucleotides matching TRBD2. CDR1 and CDR2 from the germline V gene are MNHEY and SVGAGI. The CDR3 covers 16 residues. V lost 2 bases and J lost 4; bases outside the gene matches: 5. CDR3 DNA sequence: TGTGCCAGCAGTTACAATAGCGGGAGGGCTGCAGATACGCAGTATTTT. Translating gives CASSYNSGRAADTQYF.

The chain uses TRBV27 and TRBJ2-2; 15 bases map to TRBD2. V shed 3 bases, J shed 2 bases, and the junction held 4 bases outside the gene matches. The germline gives CDR1 MNHEY, CDR2 SMNVEV (reference sequence). This CDR3 comprises 18 residues. The DNA for the CDR3 is TGTGCCAGCAGTTTCGGACTAGCGGGAGGGGGAAACACCGGGGAGCTGTTTTTT. As protein: CASSFGLAGGGNTGELFF.

CDR3 sequence reads: CASSLAQGPGTGELFF. CDR3 coding DNA: TGTGCCAGCAGCTTAGCGCAGGGGCCCGGCACCGGGGAGCTGTTTTTT. The chain links TRBV7-6 to TRBJ2-2; TRBD1 might be the D (6 bases). CDR1 is SGHVS and CDR2 is FNYEAQ in the germline V gene. The CDR3 is 16 amino acids. V lost 0 bases and J lost 4, with 12 bases in between. Full variable domain (missing parts from reference TRBV7-6 and TRBJ2-2): GAGVSQSPRYKVTKRGQDVALRCDPISGHVSLYWYRQALGQGPEFLTYFNYEAQQDKSGLPNDRFSAERPEGSISTLTIQRTEQRDSAMYRCASSLAQGPGTGELFFGEGSRLTVL.

The chain's CDR3 is CASSLVTGLPTDTQYF. The DNA for the CDR3 is TGTGCCAGCAGCTTAGTCACAGGGCTGCCCACAGATACGCAGTATTTT. The rearrangement joins TRBV5-4 to TRBJ2-3; the D gene is possibly TRBD1 (6 bases). This CDR3 spans 16 amino acids. Germline V gives CDR1 SGHNT, CDR2 YYREEE (reference sequence). V dropped 2 bases and J dropped 2 bases, with 15 bases sitting between them.

The rearrangement uses TRBV7-6 and TRBJ1-3, with D perhaps TRBD1 (5 bases). The CDR3 contains 16 residues. V was shortened by 6 bases and J by 0 bases, with 15 bases between the two germline ends. Germline CDR1 is SGHVS and CDR2 is FNYEAQ. The CDR3 DNA reads TGTGCCAGCAGTAAAAGTGGGGCCCTCTCTGGAAACACCATATATTTT. It encodes CASSKSGALSGNTIYF.

The count of this clone is one. This chain uses TRBV25-1 with TRBJ2-5; 13 bases are a match to TRBD2. Germline V gene sequence: CDR1 MGHDK, CDR2 SYGVNS. The CDR3 loop spans 16 amino acids. J gave up 4 bases and V 4 bases, and 6 bases lay outside the gene matches. Written as DNA, the CDR3 is TGTGCCAGCAGTGGGTTGGGACTAGCGGGAACAGAGACCCAGTACTTC. Amino acid sequence: CASSGLGLAGTETQYF.

This rearrangement joins TRBV27 to TRBJ2-2; tentatively, D is TRBD1 (6 bases). The V gene lost 7 bases and the J gene lost 4 bases, with 16 bases spanning the gap. In germline, CDR1 is MNHEY, CDR2 SMNVEV (reference sequence). The CDR3 covers 15 residues. This chain's CDR3 is CASTPNRVGTGELFF. The CDR3 bases are TGTGCCAGCACCCCTAACAGGGTGGGCACCGGGGAGCTGTTTTTT.